This TCR beta chain was documented in a study of cytomegalovirus exposure and HLA in healthy donors. Study observations and caveats: Donors were assumed by presence/absence analyses to have roughly uniform sequencing depth.

The PCR employed 60 Vbeta primers together with 13 Jbeta primers. Libraries were prepared by immunoSEQ multiplex PCR; TCRdb keeps only in-frame clonotypes and omits some of them. The sample consists of about 170,000 clones, over 65% of them appearing once. Germline loops: CDR1 LNHDA, CDR2 SQIVND (reference sequence). Trimming stripped 6 bases from V and 6 bases from J, with 17 bases between. This CDR3 comprises 14 residues. This clone has more than one count but fewer than ten. Its cognate antigen is unknown. The TCR sequence derives from a man aged 40-50 years in good health and CMV-seropositive. The rearrangement uses TRBV19 and TRBJ1-1; D possibly corresponds to TRBD1 (5 bases). The sequenced sample consisted of PBMCs. The CDR3 nucleotides are TGTGCCAGTAGGCCGGAGTGGTGGGGGGCTGAAGCTTTCTTT. Its translation is CASRPEWWGAEAFF.